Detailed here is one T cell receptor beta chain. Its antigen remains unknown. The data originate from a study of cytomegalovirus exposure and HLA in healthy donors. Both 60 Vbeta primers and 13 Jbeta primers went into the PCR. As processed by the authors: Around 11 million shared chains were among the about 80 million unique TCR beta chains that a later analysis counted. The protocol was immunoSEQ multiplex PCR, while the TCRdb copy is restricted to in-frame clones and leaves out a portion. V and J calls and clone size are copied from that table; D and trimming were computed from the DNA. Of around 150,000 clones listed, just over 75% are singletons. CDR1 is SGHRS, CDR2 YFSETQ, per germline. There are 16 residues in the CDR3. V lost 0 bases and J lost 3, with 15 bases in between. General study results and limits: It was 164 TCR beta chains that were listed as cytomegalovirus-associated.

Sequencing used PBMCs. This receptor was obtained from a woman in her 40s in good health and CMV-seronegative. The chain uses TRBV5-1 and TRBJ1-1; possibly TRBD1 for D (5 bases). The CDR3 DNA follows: TGCGCCAGCAGCTTGGAGGCAGGGTGGAGGGACACTGAAGCTTTCTTT. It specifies CASSLEAGWRDTEAFF.